This T cell receptor (beta chain) was profiled in a study of cytomegalovirus exposure and HLA in healthy donors. Study context: As released early, the data held around 80 million unique TCRs from HLA-typed donors. Study-level points and caveats: After further analysis at a later stage, 16,951 TCR beta sequences were associated with HLA alleles at 0.05 false discovery rate. The HLA-A and HLA-B alleles of most subjects were reportedly predicted accurately from TCR beta sequences.

CDR3 size: 14 residues. In germline, CDR1 is SGHAT, CDR2 FQNNGV. Trimming cost V 5 bases and J 1 base, with 10 bases left between them. Researchers ran the PCR with 60 Vbeta and 13 Jbeta primers. Produced via immunoSEQ multiplex PCR; TCRdb's table is partial and in-frame only. Among around 100,000 clones listed, 76% were seen once. In regard to this clone: Its specificity is not known.

The clonotype comes from a man between 35 and 55 years old in good health and CMV-seronegative. The material sequenced was PBMCs. This rearrangement joins TRBV11-2 to TRBJ2-3; D call uncertain. The CDR3 loop is CASSPGRGTDTQYF. In DNA, the CDR3 is TGTGCCAGCAGCCCCGGTCGCGGCACAGATACGCAGTATTTT.